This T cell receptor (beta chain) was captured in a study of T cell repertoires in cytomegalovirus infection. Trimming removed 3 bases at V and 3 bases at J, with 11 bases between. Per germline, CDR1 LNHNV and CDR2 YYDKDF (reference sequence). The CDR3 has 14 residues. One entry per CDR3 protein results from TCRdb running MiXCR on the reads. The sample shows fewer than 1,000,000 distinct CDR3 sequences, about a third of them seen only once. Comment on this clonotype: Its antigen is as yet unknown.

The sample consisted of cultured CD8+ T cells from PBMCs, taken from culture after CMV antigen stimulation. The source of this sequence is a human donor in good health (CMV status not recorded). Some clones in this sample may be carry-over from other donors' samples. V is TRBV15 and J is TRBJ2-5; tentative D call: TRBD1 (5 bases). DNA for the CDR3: TGTGCCACCAGCAGGGACACAATGAAAGAGACCCAGTACTTC. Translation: CATSRDTMKETQYF.